The sequence of this T cell receptor beta chain was determined in a study of human T cells and chemical hapten exposure. Findings of the study overall: Patch test score was positively correlated with the counts of TCRs that had expanded at PT1. TCRs above 1 in 1000 frequency stayed constant with DPC sensitization.

A single record per CDR3 protein comes from TCRdb applying MiXCR to the RACE reads. Of roughly 380,000 distinct CDR3 sequences listed, around 5% are singletons. This clonotype was recorded many times. Its antigen is not known. Sample time point: patch test 1, 2 weeks after DPC sensitization. Treatment described: therapeutic diphenylcyclopropenone sensitization with weekly scalp DPC. Germline CDR1 and CDR2: SQVTM and ANQGSEA. V dropped 4 bases and J dropped 3 bases, with 6 bases sitting between them. This CDR3 contains 11 residues. The sample here was whole blood, taken in connection with sensitization to the hapten diphenylcyclopropenone (DPC). The chain carries TRBV29-1 and TRBJ1-2, with a possible D match to TRBD1 (5 bases). This receptor was obtained from a woman in her fifties or sixties with alopecia areata. Some clones in this sample may be carry-over from other donors' samples. DNA of the CDR3: TGCAGCGTTGTAGGGGACTATGGCTACACCTTC. Its protein is CSVVGDYGYTF.